The subject of this entry is one TCR beta chain. Its antigen remains undetermined. There are no base qualities to consult, and no much larger clone falls within one base. This sample stems from a study of cytomegalovirus exposure and HLA in healthy donors (dated by TCRdb to between 2016 and 2019). Context from the whole study: In an earlier analysis of some 550 of the donors, 276 Gb of sequence data and approximately 120 million unique TCR beta sequences from about 190 million T cells were reported. An early release that covered roughly 600 HLA-typed donors contained approximately 300 gigabases of sequencing data and around 80 million unique TCR sequences. Among the roughly 430 genotyped donors, approximately 76% belonged to the genetic ancestry cluster associated with self-reported Caucasian donors. The study aimed to test whether signatures of past pathogen exposure could be identified by cataloging public T cell receptors. The T cell repertoires of 666 subjects were profiled by immunosequencing and related to cytomegalovirus serostatus. A separate validation cohort of 100 to 150 different subjects was used in addition to the roughly 620-subject first cohort. To predict cytomegalovirus infection status, the study brought together high-throughput TCR immunosequencing, statistical association of individual TCRs with disease status, and machine learning. To study patterns of TCR occurrence, a later analysis re-analyzed previously published TCR beta repertoires from hundreds of donors and added high-resolution HLA genotyping. The later analysis used no new phenotypic data to find candidate immune exposures, relying instead on TCR beta sequences and their occurrence across donors. In an earlier analysis of 587 of the donors, high-throughput TCR beta sequencing was used to judge whether each TCR beta V gene segment behaved as functional or pseudogenic. Donor age, sex, ethnicity and CMV serostatus were collected together with the repertoire data. A later genetic analysis used genome-wide SNP genotypes for about 65% of the 666 donors, treating that subset as a discovery cohort. All discovery cohort repertoires had been generated using a single sequencing platform. Class I and class II HLA loci were covered by the typing at four-digit resolution. Typing coverage differed by locus: A, B, C, DRB1 and DQB1 were typed in roughly 620-640 donors, DQA1 in 522, DPA1 in nearly 610, and DPB1 in 450 to 490. Several DR-DQ haplotypes were handled as single units for association and clustering because linkage in the cohort was strong. Among approximately 370 genotyped donors of the cohort, an average of approximately 220,000 unique TCR beta nucleotide sequences was sequenced per donor, of which about 20% were non-productive. Paper-wide results and their limitations: In a later analysis, several top co-occurrence clusters were reported to appear linked to parvovirus B19, influenza, CMV and Epstein-Barr virus. The classifier was reported to diagnose cytomegalovirus status with high specificity and sensitivity in both the original cohort and the validation cohort. A later analysis found that most CMV-associated TCR beta chains appeared HLA-restricted, with HLA associations seemingly driven largely by CMV exposure. Most TCR sequences were seen in very few donors, while some public TCRs were found in many individuals. Sequencing depth was assumed to be roughly uniform across donors in the presence/absence analyses, though that assumption may not hold. A later genetic analysis associated a missense DCLRE1C variant with V-gene and J-gene trimming of TCR beta chains, and an independent cohort replicated the association. Because HLA typing was unavailable for some donors at each locus, only the typed subset was used in association tests. A total of roughly 160 TCR beta chains were listed by the study as associated with cytomegalovirus. A later analysis found that HLA-associated TCR beta chains were more clonally expanded and had lower generation probabilities than equally common non-associated chains. Only TCR beta chains were sequenced in this cohort, and the absence of alpha or paired-chain data limited detectable features. A further reported finding was that TCR beta sequences accurately predicted the HLA-A and HLA-B alleles for most subjects in the first cohort. Specific HLA alleles were associated with about 17,000 TCR beta sequences at a false discovery rate of 0.05 in a later analysis. According to a later genetic analysis, donors in an Asian-associated ancestry cluster had fewer N-insertions in productive TCRs than the approximately 670-donor mean. A later analysis found that TCR association rates varied across HLA loci, with DRB1 alleles showing the most associated TCRs and HLA-C alleles the fewest. An earlier analysis of around 600 of the donors showed that most TCR beta V segments appeared in productive rearrangements either about 87% or about 30% of the time, which broadly matched IMGT annotations. For the cohort, immune exposure information was limited to CMV serostatus. Because the 87-base-pair reads could not distinguish some IMGT-functional V segments, including TRBV6-2 and TRBV6-3, those segments were excluded. Linkage disequilibrium might explain the correlated functional status among segregating V segments, but an unknown experimental factor could not be excluded. A cluster of highly shared sequence variants was judged likely to be a technical artifact of the sequencing pipeline. In vitro tests confirmed that three of the cytomegalovirus-associated TCR beta chains recognize cytomegalovirus antigens. The authors suggested that the approach could potentially be extended to other disease states and immunological phenotypes. When HLA alleles, especially DR and DQ, strongly co-occurred, TCR associations were difficult to assign to individual alleles. The earlier analysis of some 560 of the donors excluded around 17 rarely observed V segments, including chromosome 9 orphons, because counts were too low.

Library method: the immunoSEQ multiplex PCR assay. The multiplex PCR relied on a mix of 60 forward primers for TCR Vbeta segments and 13 reverse primers for TCR Jbeta segments. The CDR3 region of rearranged TCR beta genes was amplified from genomic DNA with a multiplex PCR assay. On the Illumina HiSeq System, the amplified TCR beta libraries were sequenced as 87-base-pair reads. From the authors' description of their analysis: Across the 600 to 700 repertoires, a later analysis counted 80 million or so unique TCR beta chains, 9.5 million to 12 million of which were shared by at least two donors. A nearest-neighbor algorithm error-corrected the raw reads and collapsed the reads into unique sequences, merging closely related sequences to remove PCR and sequencing errors. To assign V, D and J gene segments, CDR3 sequences were aligned to IMGT reference sequences. Each retained sequence needed at least a six-nucleotide match to both a V gene segment and a J gene segment. A rearrangement was called productive if the CDR3 had no stop codons and remained in frame with V and J, and every other rearrangement was called non-productive. CDR3 was defined by IMGT convention, running from the second conserved V-encoded cysteine to the conserved J-encoded phenylalanine. The earlier analysis of 500 to 600 of the donors excluded sequences that lacked an unambiguous match to a single V gene segment. An earlier analysis of several hundred of the donors called V segments functional above 56.7% productive rearrangements and segregating when the between-donor standard deviation exceeded 5%. A statistical classification framework was built for diagnosing cytomegalovirus status from the catalog of TCR beta chain sequences. In a later analysis, V and J genes were assigned by comparing TCR nucleotide sequences against IMGT/GENE-DB human TR gene sequences. A later analysis assigned CDR3 sequences and most-parsimonious VDJ recombination scenarios with the TCRdist pipeline. In a later analysis, every TCR beta chain was defined by the combination of its CDR3 amino acid sequence and its V-gene family, and reads without a unique V-gene family were dropped. As a way to deal with suspected cross-contamination and a sequencing artifact, a later analysis dropped under 600 nucleotide sequences that were highly shared and had low generation probability. A later analysis calculated a clonal expansion index for each public chain from normalized within-repertoire ranks of inferred template counts. In a later analysis, generation probabilities were computed using a VDJ recombination model fitted to out-of-frame rearrangements, and the results were checked against IGoR. In a later analysis, TCR-TCR, TCR-HLA and TCR-CMV co-occurrence was scored with hypergeometric tests, and a repertoire-size bias correction was applied to TCR pairs. False discovery rates were estimated in a later analysis by permuting HLA or CMV assignments 20 times. In a later analysis, co-occurring TCRs were grouped using DBSCAN, and TCRdist sequence similarity was added for clustering within HLA-allele-positive subsets. Co-occurrence clustering excluded repertoires with fewer than 30,000 or more than 120,000 public chains, plus five with anomalous nucleotide sharing. This immuneACCESS table, as held by TCRdb, lists in-frame sequences with V and J called but not all clones. Of the missing ones, under half trace to an unresolved V gene in checked studies; the others have no known cause. The D gene and trimming were derived from the DNA, and the V and J assignments and clone size from that table. The sample table shows 99,000 or so clones, and almost 80% are seen once. Jointly, the top ten make up roughly 5.9% of the sample.

The germline V gene specifies SGHTA as CDR1 and FQGNSA as CDR2. The CDR3, cysteine through phenylalanine, is 14 amino acids long. Kept here is only the CDR3 DNA, which spans 42 bases and is read in frame from base 1. Unmatched junction bases come to 6, with V trimmed by 1 base and J by 7 bases. The cohort consisted of some 730 healthy bone marrow donors. Cohort members were all nominally healthy when sampled, although unrecorded immune exposures were likely present. The donor was CMV seropositive and was included in the group of 250 to 350 seropositive cohort members. Every donor gave a peripheral blood sample, and the peripheral blood mononuclear cells from that sample were used for TCR beta sequencing. The Qiagen DNeasy Blood Extraction Kit was used to extract genomic DNA from the blood cell samples.

Rearrangement joined TRBV7-2 to TRBJ1-2; 7 central bases correspond to TRBD1. The source material was PBMCs. This clonotype originated in a man aged 60-69 years in good health and CMV-seropositive. The CDR3 sequence is CASSLETGPLGYTF. In nucleotides, the sequence is TGTGCCAGCAGCTTAGAGACAGGGCCCCTTGGCTACACCTTC.